The TCR beta chain described here comes from a study of T cell responses to AZD1222 COVID-19 vaccine. Overall study context: Second-dose intervals near 4 or 12 weeks were combined.

The CDR3 is 13 residues long. Looked up from germline, CDR1 is SGHRS and CDR2 is YFSETQ. The V end was cut by 0 bases, the J end by 3 bases, with 7 bases between. Libraries were prepared by immunoSEQ multiplex PCR; TCRdb keeps only in-frame clonotypes and omits some of them. The table includes 120,000 or so clones, 92% detected once. This TCR came from an adult in good health. The sample in question was peripheral blood, obtained on day 0 of AZD1222 vaccination. The chain joins TRBV5-1 to TRBJ2-7; no clear D. The CDR3 is CASSLVGNYEQYF. DNA of the CDR3: TGCGCCAGCAGCTTGGTGGGAAACTACGAGCAGTACTTC.